This T cell receptor (beta chain) comes out of a study of beta chain features in type 1 diabetes. This clone was seen a few times. Its antigen is unidentified. Isolated RNA was reverse transcribed in full, so expressed TCRB transcripts were sequenced. TCRdb's table, derived via immunoSEQ multiplex PCR, lists solely in-frame clones and lacks some. Altogether a few hundred thousand clones are present, roughly 14% being singletons, with the ten largest covering 0.03% to 0.04%. Findings of the study overall: The study found that naive, central memory and Treg TCRB repertoires appeared more similar in patients than in healthy donors.

The ends were cut back, 7 bases at V and 2 bases at J, with 13 bases in the middle. In germline, CDR1 is SQVTM, CDR2 ANQGSEA. The CDR3 has 13 amino acids. The source material was naive CD4+ T cells from blood. The clonotype comes from a man aged 25-40 years in good health. This sequence joins TRBV29-1 and TRBJ2-3; D is uncertain. The CDR3 DNA follows: TGCAGCGGCACCAGTCTTCACACAGATACGCAGTATTTT. It codes for CSGTSLHTDTQYF.